This TCR beta chain emerged from a study of tumor-infiltrating lymphocytes in primary liver carcinoma. A primer matching the constant region was used to make TCR beta cDNA from 500 to 600 ng of total RNA. Slightly modified ARM-PCR served as the procedure for the TCR beta libraries. These libraries came from three rounds of nested multiplex PCR. It was with TRBV1-TRBV30 forward primers and a C-beta reverse primer that the first two PCR rounds were run, at around 11 cycles each. TCRdb re-called the multiplex PCR reads with MiXCR, one entry per CDR3 protein. The profile covers more than 50,000 distinct CDR3 sequences, with over 65% appearing a single time and around 23% taken by the ten largest. Concerning this clonotype itself: One junction end disagrees with the germline gene, perhaps due to a read error.

Taking 20-30 mg of unsorted bulk tissue, the authors co-extracted RNA and DNA. Looked up from germline, CDR1 is MNHNS and CDR2 is SASEGT. This CDR3 is 18 amino acids long. The source is a man aged 35 to 55 with primary liver carcinoma and hepatitis B virus infection. Sequencing was performed on liver tumor tissue from sampling region 2. Subset denoted: tumor region T2, inferior pole. The chain uses TRBV6-1 and TRBJ2-3, with TRBD2 as a possible D gene (5 bases). In nucleotides, the CDR3 is TGTGCCATCAGTGAACCAACTGGCGGGCCGTATAGCACAGATACGCAGTATTTT. Protein product: CAISEPTGGPYSTDTQYF.